Sequencing of this T cell receptor (beta chain) was carried out in a study of T cells in Graves' hyperthyroidism and ophthalmopathy. About the study: Peripheral blood was taken when the disease was first diagnosed, before any treatment began.

Together with thyroid ultrasound, orbital computed tomography, serum thyroxine and TRAb, clinical symptoms were used for diagnoses. This clonotype was found many times. Its antigen is as yet unknown. General study results and limits: Ophthalmopathy got predicted by the model a median roughly 6.1 months before its onset.

Looked up from germline, CDR1 is MNHEY and CDR2 is SVGEGT. V lost 1 base and J lost 6; bases outside the gene matches: 6. This CDR3 comprises 16 residues. Using RNA transcripts as the source, TCR beta CDR3 regions were amplified. A first-round RT-PCR of the TCR CDR3 used the HTBI primer set. TCRdb redid the calling of the multiplex PCR reads with MiXCR, one entry per CDR3 protein. The data hold 350,000 to 400,000 distinct CDR3 sequences, with over 15% observed a single time. This receptor was identified in a woman between 18 and 30 years old with Graves' hyperthyroidism. The chain joins TRBV6-2 or TRBV6-3 to TRBJ2-2; 9 bases align to TRBD2. Sequencing was carried out using blood. CDR3 loop: CASSYFLAGLAGELFF. CDR3 nucleotides: TGTGCCAGCAGTTACTTTCTAGCGGGGCTCGCCGGGGAGCTGTTTTTT.